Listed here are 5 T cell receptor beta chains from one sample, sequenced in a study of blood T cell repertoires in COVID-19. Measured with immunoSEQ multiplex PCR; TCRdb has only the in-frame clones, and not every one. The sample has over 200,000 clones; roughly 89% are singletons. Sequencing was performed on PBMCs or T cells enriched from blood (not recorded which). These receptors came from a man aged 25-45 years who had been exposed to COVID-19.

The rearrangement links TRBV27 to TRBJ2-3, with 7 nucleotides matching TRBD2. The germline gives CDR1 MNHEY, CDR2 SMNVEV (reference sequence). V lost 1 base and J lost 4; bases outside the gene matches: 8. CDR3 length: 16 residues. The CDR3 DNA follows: TGTGCCAGCAGTTTATATACTAGCGTATCTTCAGATACGCAGTATTTT. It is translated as CASSLYTSVSSDTQYF.

Here the CDR3 reads CATSRGGAEQPQHF. DNA for the CDR3: TGTGCCACCAGTCGGGGAGGGGCCGAACAGCCCCAGCATTTT. V gene TRBV15 combines with J gene TRBJ1-5, with D perhaps matching TRBD1 (5 bases). The CDR3 sequence is 14 residues long. CDR1 and CDR2 (germline): LNHNV, YYDKDF (reference sequence). V was cut by 6 bases and J by 7 bases, with 16 bases left in between.

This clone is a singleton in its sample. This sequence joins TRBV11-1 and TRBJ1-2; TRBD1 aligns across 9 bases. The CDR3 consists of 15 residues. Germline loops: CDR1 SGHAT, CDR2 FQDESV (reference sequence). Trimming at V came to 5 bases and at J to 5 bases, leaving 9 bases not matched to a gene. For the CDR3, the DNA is TGTGCCAGCAGCCCTCCCGGGACAGGGAGGTATGGCTACACCTTC. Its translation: CASSPPGTGRYGYTF.

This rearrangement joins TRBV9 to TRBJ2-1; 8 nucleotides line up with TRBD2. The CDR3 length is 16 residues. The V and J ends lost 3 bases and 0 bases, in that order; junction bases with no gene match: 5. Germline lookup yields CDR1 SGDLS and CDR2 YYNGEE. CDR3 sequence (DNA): TGTGCCAGCAGCGACCAGCGGGGGAGCTCCTACAATGAGCAGTTCTTC. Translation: CASSDQRGSSYNEQFF.

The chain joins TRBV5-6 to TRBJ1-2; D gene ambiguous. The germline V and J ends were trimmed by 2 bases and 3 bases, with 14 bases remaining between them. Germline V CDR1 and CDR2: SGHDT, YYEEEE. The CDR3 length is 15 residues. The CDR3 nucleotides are TGTGCCAGCAGCTTTGACGGGGAGCTACACTATGGCTACACCTTC. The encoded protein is CASSFDGELHYGYTF.